These T cell receptor beta chains were read from a single sample in a study of shared clonotypes between healthy human individuals. Assay used: immunoSEQ multiplex PCR; TCRdb lists only in-frame clones, some missing. The table has about 480,000 clones, about four fifths seen once; the top ten hold around 13%. The sequencing sample was made of PBMCs. All receptors derive from a woman in her thirties or forties in good health. Some clones in this sample may be carry-over from other donors' samples. The CDR3 runs from the conserved cysteine through the conserved F or W. A D gene is named only where the DNA matches it firmly.

cdr3_aa | cdr3_nt | j_call | v_call | d_call
CASSYGQGNEQYF | TGTGCCAGCAGTTATGGACAGGGGAACGAGCAGTACTTC | TRBJ2-7 | TRBV27 | TRBD1
CASSLSSGAAKTQYF | TGCGCCAGCAGCTTATCTTCCGGCGCCGCCAAGACCCAGTACTTC | TRBJ2-5 | TRBV5-1 | NA
CASSFNQGGQPQHF | TGTGCCAGCAGTTTTAACCAGGGAGGCCAGCCCCAGCATTTT | TRBJ1-5 | TRBV28 | NA
CASSPRLANTGELFF | TGTGCCAGTAGTCCCAGACTAGCGAACACCGGGGAGCTGTTTTTT | TRBJ2-2 | TRBV19 | NA
CASSLLGNTEAFF | TGTGCCAGCAGTTTATTGGGGAACACTGAAGCTTTCTTT | TRBJ1-1 | TRBV28 | NA
CAISEQKEYTEAFF | TGTGCCATCAGTGAGCAAAAGGAGTACACTGAAGCTTTCTTT | TRBJ1-1 | TRBV10-3 | NA
CSAQSFYEQYF | TGCAGTGCGCAAAGCTTCTACGAGCAGTACTTC | TRBJ2-7 | TRBV20-1 | NA
CASTSPAGGLETQYF | TGTGCCAGCACCTCACCGGCAGGGGGCTTGGAGACCCAGTACTTC | TRBJ2-5 | TRBV28 | TRBD1
CATSKEVGDRGIYEQYF | TGTGCCACCAGCAAGGAAGTTGGAGACAGGGGTATCTACGAGCAGTACTTC | TRBJ2-7 | TRBV15 | TRBD1
CASSLSRTSGRAFGDKNIQYF | TGTGCCAGCAGTTTATCGCGGACTAGCGGGAGGGCCTTTGGGGATAAAAACATTCAGTACTTC | TRBJ2-4 | TRBV27 | TRBD2